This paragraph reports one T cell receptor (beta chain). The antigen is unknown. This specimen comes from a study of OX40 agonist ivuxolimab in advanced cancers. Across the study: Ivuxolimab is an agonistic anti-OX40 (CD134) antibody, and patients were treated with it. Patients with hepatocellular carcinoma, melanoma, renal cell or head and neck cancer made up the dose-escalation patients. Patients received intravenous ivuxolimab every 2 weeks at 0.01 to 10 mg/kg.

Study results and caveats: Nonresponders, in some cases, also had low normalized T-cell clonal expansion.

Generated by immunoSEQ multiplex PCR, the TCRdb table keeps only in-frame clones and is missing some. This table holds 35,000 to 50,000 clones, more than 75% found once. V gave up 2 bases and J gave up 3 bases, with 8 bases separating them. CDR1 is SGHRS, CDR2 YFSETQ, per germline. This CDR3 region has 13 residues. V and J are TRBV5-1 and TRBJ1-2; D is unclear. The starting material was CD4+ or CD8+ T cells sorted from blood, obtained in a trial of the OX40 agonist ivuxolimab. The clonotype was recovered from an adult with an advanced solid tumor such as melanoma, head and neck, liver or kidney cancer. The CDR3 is CASSLPGDYGYTF. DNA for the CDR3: TGCGCCAGCAGCTTACCCGGGGACTATGGCTACACCTTC. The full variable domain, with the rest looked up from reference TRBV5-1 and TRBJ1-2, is KAGVTQTPRYLIKTRGQQVTLSCSPISGHRSVSWYQQTPGQGLQFLFEYFSETQRNKGNFPGRFSGRQFSNSRSEMNVSTLELGDSALYLCASSLPGDYGYTFGSGTRLTVV.